These 32 T cell receptor beta chains were all obtained from the same sample, sequenced in a study of T cells in tuberculosis. Some clones are missing from TCRdb's copy, which holds only in-frame ones; the method was immunoSEQ multiplex PCR. The repertoire consists of tens of thousands of clones, with under 85% occurring once and the leading ten covering 14% to 15%. Documented time point: new active TB diagnosis, blood taken before or within 7 days of starting treatment. The sample consisted of PBMCs, taken at tuberculosis diagnosis. Receptors originate from an adult with tuberculosis.

V and J are TRBV19 and TRBJ2-3, with TRBD2 matching 11 bases. CDR3 length: 17 residues. Germline CDR1 reads LNHDA; CDR2 reads SQIVND (reference sequence). The V segment lost 3 bases and the J segment 6 bases; nucleotides outside the gene matches: 11. The CDR3 here is CASSIGPSGGRRDTQYF. The CDR3 DNA is TGTGCCAGTAGTATTGGGCCTAGCGGGGGGCGGAGGGATACGCAGTATTTT.

This sequence joins TRBV5-6 and TRBJ2-4; 10 nucleotides match TRBD1. This CDR3 contains 15 residues. V shed 4 bases and J 9 bases; nucleotides not matched to a gene: 10. The germline gives CDR1 SGHDT, CDR2 YYEEEE. CDR3 in DNA: TGTGCCAGCAGCCCCTCGGGGACAGGGGATACCATTCAGTACTTC. Its protein product is CASSPSGTGDTIQYF.

CDR3 sequence: CASSPTGYGTDTQYF. The CDR3 bases are TGTGCCAGCAGCCCAACAGGTTATGGCACAGATACGCAGTATTTT. This rearrangement joins TRBV11-2 to TRBJ2-3; tentatively, D is TRBD1 (5 bases). This CDR3 spans 15 amino acids. The V gene lost 5 bases and the J gene lost 1 base, with 13 bases spanning the gap. The germline V gene encodes CDR1 SGHAT and CDR2 FQNNGV.

The V call is TRBV28, the J call TRBJ2-3, with D maybe TRBD2 (7 bases). Trimming left V 5 bases short and J 5 bases short, with 20 bases between. Germline CDR1 reads MDHEN; CDR2 reads SYDVKM. CDR3 length: 16 amino acids. CDR3 sequence reads: CASSPLGAGEGDTQYF. The CDR3 DNA follows: TGTGCCAGCAGTCCGCTGGGGGCGGGAGAAGGAGATACGCAGTATTTT. Variable domain in full (rest from reference TRBV28 and TRBJ2-3): DVKVTQSSRYLVKRTGEKVFLECVQDMDHENMFWYRQDPGLGLRLIYFSYDVKMKEKGDIPEGYSVSREKKERFSLILESASTNQTSMYLCASSPLGAGEGDTQYFGPGTRLTVL.

This clone was picked up one time. The chain uses TRBV2 and TRBJ2-1; the D is unclear. There are 12 residues in the CDR3. V lost 4 bases and J lost 8, with 9 bases in between. Germline CDR1 SNHLY, CDR2 FYNNEI. DNA for the CDR3: TGTGCCAGCAGTGGGGTAGGAGATGAGCAGTTCTTC. It specifies CASSGVGDEQFF.

V is TRBV5-1 and J is TRBJ1-1; TRBD1 might be the D (5 bases). Germline values: CDR1 SGHRS, CDR2 YFSETQ. V lost 7 bases to trimming and J lost 6 bases, with 16 bases between them. The CDR3 is 13 amino acids. CDR3: CASGGGAVAEAFF. The CDR3 DNA sequence: TGCGCCAGCGGCGGTGGGGCGGTCGCTGAAGCTTTCTTT.

A single count supports this clone. The J gene is TRBJ1-2, the V gene TRBV5-6, with D hard to call. Per germline, CDR1 SGHDT and CDR2 YYEEEE. V was pared by 2 bases and J by 4 bases, with 12 bases between. The CDR3 spans 14 residues. For the CDR3, the DNA is TGTGCCAGCAGCTTTCGTGTCGCGTCCTATGGCTACACCTTC. This encodes CASSFRVASYGYTF.

The chain employs TRBV7-2 and TRBJ2-3; D remains unclear. Trimming pared 5 bases from V and 8 bases from J, leaving 8 bases between. From germline, CDR1 is SGHTA and CDR2 FQGNSA. The CDR3 consists of 11 residues. DNA for the CDR3: TGTGCCAGCAGCCCTAAAACTACGCAGTATTTT. Translation: CASSPKTTQYF.

The CDR3 DNA is TGCGCCGTTGGGGCCAAGACAACTAATGAAAAACTGTTTTTT. Residues: CAVGAKTTNEKLFF. This chain joins TRBV29-1 and TRBJ1-4; TRBD1 might be the D (5 bases). In germline, CDR1 is SQVTM, CDR2 ANQGSEA. The CDR3 runs to 14 residues.

This CDR3 is CAISEWGGLNEQFF. The CDR3 region has the DNA TGTGCCATCAGTGAGTGGGGGGGGCTCAATGAGCAGTTCTTC. The chain is built from TRBV10-3 and TRBJ2-1, with D maybe TRBD2 (7 bases). CDR3 size: 14 residues. V was shortened by 1 base and J by 6 bases, with 10 bases between the two germline ends. Germline loops: CDR1 ENHRY, CDR2 SYGVKD.

The gene calls are TRBV19 and TRBJ1-2, with D uncertain. With 9 bases removed from V and 4 bases from J, the gap between germline ends came to 12 bases. Per germline, CDR1 LNHDA and CDR2 SQIVND (reference sequence). The CDR3 spans 12 residues. The CDR3 DNA follows: TGTGCCAGCCAGACTCCTGGCTATGGCTACACCTTC. The encoded protein is CASQTPGYGYTF. The full variable domain, rest sourced from reference TRBV19 and TRBJ1-2, is DGGITQSPKYLFRKEGQNVTLSCEQNLNHDAMYWYRQDPGQGLRLIYYSQIVNDFQKGDIAEGYSVSREKKESFPLTVTSAQKNPTAFYLCASQTPGYGYTFGSGTRLTVV.

The CDR3 DNA follows: TGTGCCAGTACCGGGACAGTAACCTACGAGCAGTACTTC. Its protein product is CASTGTVTYEQYF. This sequence joins TRBV19 and TRBJ2-7; the match to TRBD1 covers 7 bases. Germline assignment: CDR1 LNHDA and CDR2 SQIVND (reference sequence). V was clipped by 7 bases and J by 2 bases; unmatched bases: 5. CDR3 length: 13 amino acids.

The chain is built from TRBV6-5 and TRBJ1-2, with a tentative D call TRBD1 (5 bases). CDR3 size: 14 residues. The germline CDR1 and CDR2 sequences are MNHEY and SVGAGI. Trimming left V 2 bases short and J 8 bases short, with 15 bases between. CDR3 protein: CASSYLPQGQGYTF. In DNA, the CDR3 is TGTGCCAGCAGTTACCTCCCCCAGGGTCAAGGCTACACCTTC.

This chain links TRBV19 with TRBJ2-3; D perhaps matches TRBD2 (7 bases). The V end lost 9 bases, the J end lost 6 bases, and 16 bases lay between the germline ends. Looked up from germline, CDR1 is LNHDA and CDR2 is SQIVND (reference sequence). The CDR3 extends over 13 amino acids. The CDR3 DNA sequence: TGTGCCAGCCTCAAAGGGGGGGAGGATACGCAGTATTTT. It yields the protein CASLKGGEDTQYF.

This sequence joins TRBV19 and TRBJ1-5; TRBD1 matches at 7 bases. V gave up 4 bases and J gave up 0 bases; unmatched junction bases: 3. CDR1 is LNHDA and CDR2 is SQIVND in the germline V gene (reference sequence). The CDR3 extends over 15 amino acids. The CDR3 loop reads CASSNRGTSNQPQHF. In nucleotides, the CDR3 is TGTGCCAGTAGTAACAGGGGTACTAGCAATCAGCCCCAGCATTTT.

The chain joins TRBV11-3 to TRBJ2-7, with a weak D call TRBD2 (5 bases). The ends were cut back, 1 base at V and 7 bases at J, with 11 bases in the middle. The CDR3 is 13 residues long. CDR1 and CDR2 from the germline V gene are SGHNT and YENEEA. The CDR3 spells CASSLGPRREQYF. CDR3 nucleotide sequence: TGTGCCAGCAGCTTAGGCCCAAGGAGGGAGCAGTACTTC.

The chain carries TRBV5-1 and TRBJ2-7; no clear D. The V gene lost 0 bases and the J gene lost 5 bases, with 3 bases spanning the gap. This CDR3 contains 11 residues. Looked up from germline, CDR1 is SGHRS and CDR2 is YFSETQ. CDR3 nucleotides: TGCGCCAGCAGCTTGGTCAACGAGCAGTACTTC. This sequence encodes CASSLVNEQYF. Together with reference TRBV5-1 and TRBJ2-7, the CDR3 gives the full variable domain: KAGVTQTPRYLIKTRGQQVTLSCSPISGHRSVSWYQQTPGQGLQFLFEYFSETQRNKGNFPGRFSGRQFSNSRSEMNVSTLELGDSALYLCASSLVNEQYFGPGTRLTVT.

The V and J genes are TRBV28 and TRBJ2-5; 7 positions match TRBD2. V gave up 2 bases and J gave up 4 bases; unmatched junction bases: 1. Per the germline V gene, CDR1 is MDHEN and CDR2 is SYDVKM. CDR3 length: 13 residues. In nucleotides, the CDR3 is TGTGCCAGCAGTTTAATAGCGGGAGAGACCCAGTACTTC. It is translated as CASSLIAGETQYF.

This clone was detected once. The V and J genes are TRBV29-1 and TRBJ2-3; TRBD2 agrees at 7 bases. V lost 3 bases and J lost 3; bases outside the gene matches: 9. Looked up from germline, CDR1 is SQVTM and CDR2 is ANQGSEA. CDR3 length: 15 amino acids. In DNA form, the CDR3 reads TGCAGCGTTGATGGGGACTGGCGGGAGACAGATACGCAGTATTTT. It encodes CSVDGDWRETDTQYF.

The gene calls are TRBV15 and TRBJ1-2; D perhaps matches TRBD1 (5 bases). Germline-derived CDR1 and CDR2 are LNHNV and YYDKDF (reference sequence). Trimming took off 3 bases at V and 7 bases at J, with 24 bases between the two ends. CDR3 length: 17 amino acids. The CDR3 DNA sequence: TGTGCCACCAGCAGGGAACTAGCAGGGACCGCGGGGGGTGGCTACACCTTC. This sequence encodes CATSRELAGTAGGGYTF.

This clone was picked up a small number of times. J is TRBJ2-7 and V is TRBV6-5, with D perhaps matching TRBD1 (6 bases). Trimming removed 5 bases at V and 7 bases at J, with 21 bases between. CDR1 is MNHEY and CDR2 is SVGAGI in the germline V gene. The CDR3 contains 15 residues. This CDR3 is CASSTVGQGTREQYF. The DNA for the CDR3 is TGTGCCAGCAGTACTGTGGGGCAGGGGACCAGGGAGCAGTACTTC.

V gene TRBV6-5 combines with J gene TRBJ2-7; tentative D call: TRBD2 (5 bases). Trimming stripped 7 bases from V and 1 base from J, with 8 bases between. This CDR3 contains 12 residues. The germline CDR1 and CDR2 sequences are MNHEY and SVGAGI. The CDR3 nucleotides are TGTGCCAGCACGGGAAATTCCTACGAGCAGTACTTC. The encoded protein is CASTGNSYEQYF.

The V call is TRBV28, the J call TRBJ1-1; the D is unclear. Germline V CDR1 and CDR2: MDHEN, SYDVKM. With 5 bases removed from V and 8 bases from J, the gap between germline ends came to 12 bases. CDR3 length: 12 residues. CDR3 loop: CASSLGGGEAFF. The CDR3 nucleotides are TGTGCCAGCAGTCTCGGCGGAGGGGAAGCTTTCTTT.

The chain uses TRBV27 and TRBJ2-7; unclear D gene. The germline V and J ends were trimmed by 6 bases and 3 bases, with 12 bases remaining between them. The CDR3 extends over 13 amino acids. CDR1 is MNHEY and CDR2 is SMNVEV in the germline V gene (reference sequence). The DNA for the CDR3 is TGTGCCAGCAGCTCCTATTTATACTACGAGCAGTACTTC. It specifies CASSSYLYYEQYF.

V gene TRBV11-2 combines with J gene TRBJ1-6; D call uncertain. Germline loops: CDR1 SGHAT, CDR2 FQNNGV. V lost 5 bases, J lost 14 bases, and 19 bases lay in between. The CDR3 consists of 14 residues. The CDR3 nucleotides are TGTGCCAGCAGCCGCGGAGGTGATACACCCACCCTCCACTTT. Translating it yields CASSRGGDTPTLHF.

V gene TRBV13 combines with J gene TRBJ2-7, with 8 bases fitting TRBD1. This CDR3 spans 14 amino acids. The junction had 5 bases not matched to a gene; V was cut back by 5 bases and J by 2 bases. Germline V gives CDR1 PRHDT, CDR2 FYEKMQ (reference sequence). In nucleotides, the CDR3 is TGTGCCAGCAGCCCCGGGACAGGAGCCTACGAGCAGTACTTC. Its translation is CASSPGTGAYEQYF.

The CDR3: CASSVDYRENTEAFF. DNA for the CDR3: TGTGCCAGCAGCGTAGATTACAGGGAGAACACTGAAGCTTTCTTT. This chain connects TRBV9 to TRBJ1-1; the D gene is possibly TRBD1 (6 bases). Germline lookup yields CDR1 SGDLS and CDR2 YYNGEE. V was clipped by 0 bases and J by 1 base, with 10 bases between them. CDR3 length: 15 amino acids.

The chain has TRBV6-5 and TRBJ2-7; TRBD2 matches 10 bases. Trimming at V came to 9 bases and at J to 0 bases, leaving 2 bases not matched to a gene. The CDR3 runs to 13 residues. CDR1 is MNHEY and CDR2 is SVGAGI in the germline V gene. The CDR3 here is CASGTSVSYEQYF. The CDR3 nucleotides read TGTGCCAGTGGGACTAGCGTCTCCTACGAGCAGTACTTC.

The chain recombines TRBV28 with TRBJ1-1, with 8 bases lining up with TRBD1. The germline CDR1 and CDR2 sequences are MDHEN and SYDVKM. Unmatched junction bases numbered 5, after V lost 2 bases and J lost 6 bases. This CDR3 has 14 residues. The CDR3, as DNA: TGTGCCAGCAGTTTAGCCCGGACAGGGTCTGAAGCTTTCTTT. It codes for CASSLARTGSEAFF.

The CDR3 sequence: CARLTGSSYNEQFF. The CDR3, as DNA: TGTGCCAGGCTGACAGGGAGCTCCTACAATGAGCAGTTCTTC. The chain carries TRBV21-1 and TRBJ2-1; TRBD1 is the table's D call and was not checked against the DNA. TRBV21-1 corresponds to a pseudogene. There are 14 residues in the CDR3.

This clone was seen only once. The J gene is TRBJ2-4, the V gene TRBV28, with TRBD1 matching 7 bases. CDR1 and CDR2 from the germline V gene are MDHEN and SYDVKM. Losses at the gene ends were 6 bases for V and 6 bases for J; bases not matched to a gene: 5. CDR3 length equals 13 residues. CDR3 bases: TGTGCCAGCAGACAGGGGCGCCGAAACATTCAGTACTTC. This sequence encodes CASRQGRRNIQYF. Filled out from reference TRBV28 and TRBJ2-4, the complete variable domain reads DVKVTQSSRYLVKRTGEKVFLECVQDMDHENMFWYRQDPGLGLRLIYFSYDVKMKEKGDIPEGYSVSREKKERFSLILESASTNQTSMYLCASRQGRRNIQYFGAGTRLSVL.

DNA of the CDR3: TGTGCCAGTGCCCAAAACAGGGATAGGTACTATGGCTACACCTTC. Encoded protein: CASAQNRDRYYGYTF. This chain connects TRBV19 to TRBJ1-2; TRBD1 is a possible D gene (6 bases). Between the trimmed V and J ends, which lost 8 bases and 3 bases, there was a span of 19 bases. Germline V gene data show CDR1 as LNHDA and CDR2 as SQIVND (reference sequence). The CDR3 contains 15 residues.